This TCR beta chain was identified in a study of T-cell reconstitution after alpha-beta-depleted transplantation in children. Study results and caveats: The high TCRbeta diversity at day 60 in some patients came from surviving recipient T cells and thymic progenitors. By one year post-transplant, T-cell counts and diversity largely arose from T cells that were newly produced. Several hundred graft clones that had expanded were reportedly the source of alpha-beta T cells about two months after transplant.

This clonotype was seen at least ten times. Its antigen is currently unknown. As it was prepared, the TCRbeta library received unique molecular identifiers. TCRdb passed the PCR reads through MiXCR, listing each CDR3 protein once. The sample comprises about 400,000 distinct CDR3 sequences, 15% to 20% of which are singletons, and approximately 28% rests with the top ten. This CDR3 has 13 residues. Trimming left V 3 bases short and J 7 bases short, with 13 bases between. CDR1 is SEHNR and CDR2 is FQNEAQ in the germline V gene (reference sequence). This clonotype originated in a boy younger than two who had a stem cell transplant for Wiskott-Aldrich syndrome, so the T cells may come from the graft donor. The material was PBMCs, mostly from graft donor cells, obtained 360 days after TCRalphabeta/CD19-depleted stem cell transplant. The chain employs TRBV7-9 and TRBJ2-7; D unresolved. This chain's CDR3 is CASSFEDLWEQYF. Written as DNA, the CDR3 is TGTGCCAGCAGCTTCGAGGATCTTTGGGAGCAGTACTTC.